The present TCR beta chain was sequenced within a study of blood T cell repertoires in COVID-19. Original processing methods: Estimation of nucleated cell counts relied on the amplification of reference gene primers. TCRdb's copy holds only in-frame clones and misses some; the assay was immunoSEQ multiplex PCR. V, J and clone size reflect that table, while D and trimming were determined from the DNA. The data contain about 220,000 clones, around four fifths of them singletons. The V gene's germline CDR1 is MNHEY and CDR2 SVGEGT. The V gene end was trimmed by 5 bases and the J gene end by 0 bases; junction bases not matched to a gene: 8. This CDR3 is 16 amino acids long.

Source material: peripheral blood. The origin of this receptor is a man under 40 with active or convalescent COVID-19. The J gene is TRBJ1-1, the V gene TRBV6-2 or TRBV6-3; 8 bases are shared with TRBD1. Written as DNA, the CDR3 is TGTGCCAGCAGTCTGACAGGGGCCGGCATGAACACTGAAGCTTTCTTT. This sequence encodes CASSLTGAGMNTEAFF.